This is a list of T cell receptor beta chains from one sample in a study of post-analysis software for immune sequencing data. Each CDR3 protein gets one entry after TCRdb re-called the PCR reads with MiXCR. The table records approximately 440,000 distinct CDR3 sequences, under 55% of them present only once. Sequenced sample: blood. The receptors stem from a girl aged 10 to 17 with multiple sclerosis. Each CDR3 is given with its conserved first and last residue. A D gene is named only where the DNA matches it firmly. Clone size is given for some rows only: seen once, a few or many times, or a class if the clone is expanded.

v_gene: TRBV29-1
j_gene: TRBJ2-7
abundance: many
len: 13
d_gene: TRBD1
CDR3nt: TGCAGCGTTGTTCGGACAGGGGGCTACGAGCAGTACTTC
CDR3aa: CSVVRTGGYEQYF

v_gene: TRBV12-3/TRBV12-4
j_gene: TRBJ1-2
abundance: few
len: 15
d_gene: .
CDR3nt: TGTGCCAGCAGTTTCGGACAGACCTCCAAGTATGGCTACACCTTC
CDR3aa: CASSFGQTSKYGYTF

v_gene: TRBV27
j_gene: TRBJ1-4
abundance: .
len: 14
d_gene: .
CDR3nt: TGTGCCACCAGCAAGACGTCTAGGAATGAAAAACTGTTTTTT
CDR3aa: CATSKTSRNEKLFF

v_gene: TRBV10-3
j_gene: TRBJ1-6
abundance: few
len: 13
d_gene: TRBD1
CDR3nt: TGTGCCATGACCGGGACAGCAAATTCACCCCTCCACTTT
CDR3aa: CAMTGTANSPLHF

v_gene: TRBV29-1
j_gene: TRBJ1-2
abundance: .
len: 13
d_gene: .
CDR3nt: TGCAGCGTTCGGGAGGGGGGCGCGGGTGGCTACACCTTC
CDR3aa: CSVREGGAGGYTF

v_gene: TRBV7-9
j_gene: TRBJ1-6
abundance: .
len: 14
d_gene: TRBD1
CDR3nt: TGTGCCAGCAGCTTCGGACAGGGGACCTCACCCCTCCACTTT
CDR3aa: CASSFGQGTSPLHF

v_gene: TRBV6-1
j_gene: TRBJ1-1
abundance: .
len: 15
d_gene: TRBD1
CDR3nt: TGTGCCAGCAGTTCCGGGACAGGGGGCAGGACTGAAGCTTTCTTT
CDR3aa: CASSSGTGGRTEAFF

v_gene: TRBV10-3
j_gene: TRBJ2-7
abundance: .
len: 14
d_gene: .
CDR3nt: TGTGCCATCAGTCCGTCAGGGCAGGGCTACGAGCAGTACTTC
CDR3aa: CAISPSGQGYEQYF

v_gene: TRBV3-1
j_gene: TRBJ2-1
abundance: .
len: 16
d_gene: .
CDR3nt: TGTGCCAGCAGCCAAGAGTGGCGGAGCTCCTACAATGAGCAGTTCTTC
CDR3aa: CASSQEWRSSYNEQFF

v_gene: TRBV3-1
j_gene: TRBJ2-1
abundance: .
len: 14
d_gene: .
CDR3nt: TGTGCCAGCAGCCACGACCCGAAAGGGAATGAGCAGTTCTTC
CDR3aa: CASSHDPKGNEQFF

v_gene: TRBV5-6
j_gene: TRBJ2-1
abundance: few
len: 14
d_gene: .
CDR3nt: TGTGCCAGCAGCTTGGTTGGCAAATACAATGAGCAGTTCTTC
CDR3aa: CASSLVGKYNEQFF

v_gene: TRBV29-1
j_gene: TRBJ1-1
abundance: .
len: 13
d_gene: .
CDR3nt: TGCAGCGTTGCGCGGGAGAGGAACACTGAAGCTTTCTTT
CDR3aa: CSVARERNTEAFF

v_gene: TRBV29-1
j_gene: TRBJ2-7
abundance: .
len: 12
d_gene: .
CDR3nt: TGCAGCGTTGAAGAAGGCGGCTACGAGCAGTACTTC
CDR3aa: CSVEEGGYEQYF

v_gene: TRBV12-3/TRBV12-4
j_gene: TRBJ2-7
abundance: once
len: 14
d_gene: .
CDR3nt: TGTGCCAGCAGTGTTACAGGGAGCCCCTACGAGCAGTACTTC
CDR3aa: CASSVTGSPYEQYF

v_gene: TRBV10-3
j_gene: TRBJ2-7
abundance: .
len: 15
d_gene: TRBD2
CDR3nt: TGTGCCATCAGCCAACCTAGCGGAACGGATTACGAGCAGTACTTC
CDR3aa: CAISQPSGTDYEQYF

v_gene: TRBV5-1
j_gene: TRBJ2-1
abundance: .
len: 17
d_gene: TRBD1
CDR3nt: TGCGCCAGCAGCTTGGCCGGGGGACAGGGAAAGGAGGAGGAGCAGTTCTTC
CDR3aa: CASSLAGGQGKEEEQFF

v_gene: TRBV6-2/TRBV6-3
j_gene: TRBJ1-1
abundance: few
len: 14
d_gene: TRBD1
CDR3nt: TGTGCCAGCAGTCGACAGGGGGCAGACACTGAAGCTTTCTTT
CDR3aa: CASSRQGADTEAFF

v_gene: TRBV5-1
j_gene: TRBJ2-7
abundance: .
len: 13
d_gene: .
CDR3nt: TGCGCCAGCAGATTGCCGGATAGCGCCGAGCAGTACTTC
CDR3aa: CASRLPDSAEQYF

v_gene: TRBV6-5
j_gene: TRBJ2-7
abundance: .
len: 14
d_gene: .
CDR3nt: TGTGCCAGCAGTTCGTTCCCGGCTGGCTACGAGCAGTACTTC
CDR3aa: CASSSFPAGYEQYF

v_gene: TRBV28
j_gene: TRBJ2-1
abundance: .
len: 12
d_gene: .
CDR3nt: TGTGCCAGCAGTTTTACCTACAATGAGCAGTTCTTC
CDR3aa: CASSFTYNEQFF

v_gene: TRBV5-1
j_gene: TRBJ2-7
abundance: few
len: 14
d_gene: .
CDR3nt: TGCGCCAGCAGCTTGGAAGCAGGGGACTACGAGCAGTACTTC
CDR3aa: CASSLEAGDYEQYF

v_gene: TRBV19
j_gene: TRBJ2-7
abundance: few
len: 14
d_gene: .
CDR3nt: TGTGCCAGTACCCTACAGGCTGATTCCTACGAGCAGTACTTC
CDR3aa: CASTLQADSYEQYF

v_gene: TRBV5-4
j_gene: TRBJ2-5
abundance: .
len: 15
d_gene: .
CDR3nt: TGTGCCAGCAGCTTGGGGGGGCAGATCCAAGAGACCCAGTACTTC
CDR3aa: CASSLGGQIQETQYF

v_gene: TRBV7-3
j_gene: TRBJ2-3
abundance: few
len: 15
d_gene: .
CDR3nt: TGTGCCAGCCCGACGGAAGGGCATGGCACAGATACGCAGTATTTT
CDR3aa: CASPTEGHGTDTQYF

v_gene: TRBV19
j_gene: TRBJ1-5
abundance: .
len: 15
d_gene: TRBD1
CDR3nt: TGTGCCAGTAGCCAGACAGGGCGGGGGCTCCAGCCCCAGCATTTT
CDR3aa: CASSQTGRGLQPQHF

v_gene: TRBV18
j_gene: TRBJ2-7
abundance: few
len: 13
d_gene: .
CDR3nt: TGTGCCAGCTCACCAAAGGGATCTTACGAGCAGTACTTC
CDR3aa: CASSPKGSYEQYF

v_gene: TRBV27
j_gene: TRBJ2-2
abundance: .
len: 16
d_gene: .
CDR3nt: TGTGCCAGCAGTCTTCTAGCCGAGGCGGGCACCGGGGAGCTGTTTTTT
CDR3aa: CASSLLAEAGTGELFF

v_gene: TRBV20-1
j_gene: TRBJ2-3
abundance: .
len: 14
d_gene: .
CDR3nt: TGCAGTGCTAGGGGGCGGTATCTCACAGATACGCAGTATTTT
CDR3aa: CSARGRYLTDTQYF

v_gene: TRBV7-3
j_gene: TRBJ1-1
abundance: .
len: 15
d_gene: .
CDR3nt: TGTGCCAGCAGCTTAAGGGCAGCGATGAACACTGAAGCTTTCTTT
CDR3aa: CASSLRAAMNTEAFF

v_gene: TRBV4-1
j_gene: TRBJ1-5
abundance: .
len: 15
d_gene: .
CDR3nt: TGCGCCAGCAGCCAAGGACGGTTGGGGGGATCGCCCCAGCATTTT
CDR3aa: CASSQGRLGGSPQHF

v_gene: TRBV27
j_gene: TRBJ1-1
abundance: .
len: 15
d_gene: .
CDR3nt: TGTGCCAGCAGTTTTCACAGGGTTAGAGACACTGAAGCTTTCTTT
CDR3aa: CASSFHRVRDTEAFF

v_gene: TRBV27
j_gene: TRBJ1-5
abundance: few
len: 15
d_gene: .
CDR3nt: TGTGCCAGCAGTTTCCGGGACGGTGGTAATCAGCCCCAGCATTTT
CDR3aa: CASSFRDGGNQPQHF

v_gene: TRBV12-5
j_gene: TRBJ1-1
abundance: .
len: 13
d_gene: .
CDR3nt: TGTGCTAGTGGTTTGGCAGCGAACACTGAAGCTTTCTTT
CDR3aa: CASGLAANTEAFF

v_gene: TRBV6-2/TRBV6-3
j_gene: TRBJ2-2
abundance: .
len: 14
d_gene: TRBD2
CDR3nt: TGTGCCAGCAGACGTAGCGGGAGCACCGGGGAGCTGTTTTTT
CDR3aa: CASRRSGSTGELFF

v_gene: TRBV5-5
j_gene: TRBJ2-1
abundance: .
len: 14
d_gene: .
CDR3nt: TGTGCCAGCAGCGGGGGCCAGGGGTTGAATGAGCAGTTCTTC
CDR3aa: CASSGGQGLNEQFF

v_gene: TRBV20-1
j_gene: TRBJ2-7
abundance: .
len: 13
d_gene: .
CDR3nt: TGTAGTGCTAGGGGTTTTGGGGGGTTCGAGCAGTACTTC
CDR3aa: CSARGFGGFEQYF

v_gene: TRBV20-1
j_gene: TRBJ1-5
abundance: few
len: 12
d_gene: .
CDR3nt: TGCAGTGCTAGCACTCCGTCGCCGCCCCAGCATTTT
CDR3aa: CSASTPSPPQHF

v_gene: TRBV10-3
j_gene: TRBJ1-1
abundance: .
len: 14
d_gene: .
CDR3nt: TGTGCCATCAGCGGCAGGCCTGAGAACACTGAAGCTTTCTTT
CDR3aa: CAISGRPENTEAFF

v_gene: TRBV25-1
j_gene: TRBJ1-6
abundance: .
len: 14
d_gene: .
CDR3nt: TGTGCCAGCAGTGAATATCGCGACCATTCACCCCTCCACTTT
CDR3aa: CASSEYRDHSPLHF

v_gene: TRBV13
j_gene: TRBJ2-7
abundance: many
len: 12
d_gene: TRBD1
CDR3nt: TGTGCCAGCAGCCAAACAGGGGTCGAGCAGTACTTC
CDR3aa: CASSQTGVEQYF

v_gene: TRBV12-3/TRBV12-4
j_gene: TRBJ1-5
abundance: .
len: 13
d_gene: .
CDR3nt: TGTGCCAGCAGTTTACGCGTCGGCCAGCCCCAGCATTTT
CDR3aa: CASSLRVGQPQHF

v_gene: TRBV11-2
j_gene: TRBJ2-1
abundance: .
len: 12
d_gene: .
CDR3nt: TGTGCCAGCCGCCTCCCCCTGGGCGAGCAGTTCTTC
CDR3aa: CASRLPLGEQFF

v_gene: TRBV12-3/TRBV12-4
j_gene: TRBJ1-2
abundance: many
len: 12
d_gene: .
CDR3nt: TGTGCCAGCAGTTTACAAGGGGGAGGCTACACCTTC
CDR3aa: CASSLQGGGYTF

v_gene: TRBV29-1
j_gene: TRBJ2-3
abundance: .
len: 12
d_gene: TRBD2
CDR3nt: TGTAGCGGTACTAGCGGCACAGATACGCAGTATTTT
CDR3aa: CSGTSGTDTQYF

v_gene: TRBV7-2
j_gene: TRBJ2-7
abundance: .
len: 15
d_gene: TRBD2
CDR3nt: TGTGCCAGCAGCTTAGCTTGGACTAGCAGCTACGAGCAGTACTTC
CDR3aa: CASSLAWTSSYEQYF

v_gene: TRBV27
j_gene: TRBJ2-1
abundance: .
len: 16
d_gene: TRBD2
CDR3nt: TGTGCCAGCAGTTTAGAGGGGACTAGCGGCTACAATGAGCAGTTCTTC
CDR3aa: CASSLEGTSGYNEQFF